This TCR beta chain was retrieved from a study of blood T cell repertoires in COVID-19. Using immunoSEQ multiplex PCR, the repertoire was profiled, and TCRdb retains in-frame clones only, with some absent. The sample comprises 150,000 to 200,000 clones, around 80% of which are singletons, and roughly 17% rests with the top ten. The sample holds a few counts of this clone. This CDR3 is built from 14 residues. Germline CDR1 is KGHSH and CDR2 is LQKENI. V lost 1 base and J 4 bases, leaving 11 bases between the germline ends. Sequencing was carried out using PBMCs or T cells enriched from blood (not recorded which). This rearrangement joins TRBV18 to TRBJ2-7; the D gene is possibly TRBD2 (6 bases). The sequence was obtained from a woman in her forties or fifties who had recovered from COVID-19. CDR3 DNA sequence: TGTGCCAGCTCACCACAGGGACTCTCGTACGAGCAGTACTTC. Its protein is CASSPQGLSYEQYF.